This T cell receptor (beta chain) was recorded in a study of blood T cell repertoires in COVID-19. As handled by the study authors: Reference gene primer amplification gave nucleated cell count estimates. TCRdb's table, derived via immunoSEQ multiplex PCR, lists solely in-frame clones and lacks some. V, J and clone size were drawn from that table, and D and trimming were deduced from the DNA. The sample has 40,000 to 55,000 clones, 85% to 95% seen once. The source material was peripheral blood. The clonotype was recovered from a man between 50 and 59 years old with COVID-19, enrolled during active disease.

CDR3 region: CASSEDSSSYNEQFF. CDR3 coding DNA: TGTGCCAGCAGTGAAGACAGCTCCTCCTACAATGAGCAGTTCTTC. The rearrangement links TRBV2 to TRBJ2-1; no clear D. CDR3 length: 15 residues. Germline CDR1 is SNHLY and CDR2 is FYNNEI. The V end lost 1 base, the J end lost 0 bases, and 7 bases lay between the germline ends. Drawing the rest from reference TRBV2 and TRBJ2-1, the complete variable domain is EPEVTQTPSHQVTQMGQEVILRCVPISNHLYFYWYRQILGQKVEFLVSFYNNEISEKSEIFDDQFSVERPDGSNFTLKIRSTKLEDSAMYFCASSEDSSSYNEQFFGPGTRLTVL.